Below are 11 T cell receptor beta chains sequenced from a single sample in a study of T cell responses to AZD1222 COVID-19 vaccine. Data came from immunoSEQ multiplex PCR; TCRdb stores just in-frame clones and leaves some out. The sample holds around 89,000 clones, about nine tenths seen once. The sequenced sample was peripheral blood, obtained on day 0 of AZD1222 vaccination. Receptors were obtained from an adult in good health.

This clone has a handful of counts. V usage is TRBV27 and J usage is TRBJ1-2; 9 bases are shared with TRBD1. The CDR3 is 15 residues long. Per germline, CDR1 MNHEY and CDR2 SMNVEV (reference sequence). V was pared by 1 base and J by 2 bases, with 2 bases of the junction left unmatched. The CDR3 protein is CASSLFGQGNYGYTF. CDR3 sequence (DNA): TGTGCCAGCAGTTTATTTGGACAGGGGAACTATGGCTACACCTTC.

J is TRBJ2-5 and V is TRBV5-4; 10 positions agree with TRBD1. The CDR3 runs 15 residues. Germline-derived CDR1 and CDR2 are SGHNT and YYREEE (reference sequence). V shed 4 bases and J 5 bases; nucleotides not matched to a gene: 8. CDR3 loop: CASSRDRGIEETQYF. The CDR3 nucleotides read TGTGCCAGCAGCCGGGACAGGGGTATTGAGGAGACCCAGTACTTC. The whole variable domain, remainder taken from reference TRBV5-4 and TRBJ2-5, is ETGVTQSPTHLIKTRGQQVTLRCSSQSGHNTVSWYQQALGQGPQFIFQYYREEENGRGNFPPRFSGLQFPNYSSELNVNALELDDSALYLCASSRDRGIEETQYFGPGTRLLVL.

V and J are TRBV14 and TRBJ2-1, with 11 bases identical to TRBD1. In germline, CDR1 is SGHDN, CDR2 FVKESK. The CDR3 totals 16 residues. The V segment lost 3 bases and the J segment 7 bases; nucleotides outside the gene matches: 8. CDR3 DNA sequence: TGTGCCAGCAGCCATGTTGGACAGGGGGCAAAAAATGAGCAGTTCTTC. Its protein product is CASSHVGQGAKNEQFF.

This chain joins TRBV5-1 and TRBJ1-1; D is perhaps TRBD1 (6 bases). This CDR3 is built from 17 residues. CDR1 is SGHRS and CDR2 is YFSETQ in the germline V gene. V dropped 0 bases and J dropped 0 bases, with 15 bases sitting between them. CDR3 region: CASSLGLPGQMNTEAFF. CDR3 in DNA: TGCGCCAGCAGCTTGGGGCTACCGGGACAAATGAACACTGAAGCTTTCTTT.

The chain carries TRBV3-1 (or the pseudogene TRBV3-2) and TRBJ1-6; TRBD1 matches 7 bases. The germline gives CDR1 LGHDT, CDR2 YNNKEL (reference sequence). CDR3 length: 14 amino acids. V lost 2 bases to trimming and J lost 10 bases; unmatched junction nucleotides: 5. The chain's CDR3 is CASSQSGGRSPLHF. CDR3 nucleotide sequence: TGTGCCAGCAGCCAATCAGGGGGGCGGTCACCCCTCCACTTT.

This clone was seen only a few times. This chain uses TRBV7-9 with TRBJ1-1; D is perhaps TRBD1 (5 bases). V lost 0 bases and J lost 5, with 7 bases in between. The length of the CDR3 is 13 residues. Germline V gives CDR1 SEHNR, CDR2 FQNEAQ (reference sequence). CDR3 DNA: TGTGCCAGCAGCTTAGCCAGGGTTACTGAAGCTTTCTTT. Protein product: CASSLARVTEAFF.

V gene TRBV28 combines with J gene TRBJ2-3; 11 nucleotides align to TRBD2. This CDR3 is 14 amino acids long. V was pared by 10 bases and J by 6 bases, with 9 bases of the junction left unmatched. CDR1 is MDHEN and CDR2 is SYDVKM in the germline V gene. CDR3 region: CATRYPSGGDTQYF. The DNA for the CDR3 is TGTGCCACCCGGTACCCTAGCGGGGGGGATACGCAGTATTTT.

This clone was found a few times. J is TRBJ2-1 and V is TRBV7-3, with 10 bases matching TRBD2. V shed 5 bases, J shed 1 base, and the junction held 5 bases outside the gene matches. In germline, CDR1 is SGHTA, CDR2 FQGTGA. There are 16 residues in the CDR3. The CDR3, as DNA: TGTGCCAGCAGCCCACAAGCGGGAGGGTCCTACAATGAGCAGTTCTTC. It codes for CASSPQAGGSYNEQFF.

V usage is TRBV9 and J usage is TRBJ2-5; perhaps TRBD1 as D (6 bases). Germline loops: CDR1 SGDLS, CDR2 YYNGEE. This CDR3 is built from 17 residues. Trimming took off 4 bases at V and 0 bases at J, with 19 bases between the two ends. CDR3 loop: CASSPGPGQRYQETQYF. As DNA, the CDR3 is TGTGCCAGCAGCCCAGGTCCCGGACAGAGGTACCAAGAGACCCAGTACTTC.

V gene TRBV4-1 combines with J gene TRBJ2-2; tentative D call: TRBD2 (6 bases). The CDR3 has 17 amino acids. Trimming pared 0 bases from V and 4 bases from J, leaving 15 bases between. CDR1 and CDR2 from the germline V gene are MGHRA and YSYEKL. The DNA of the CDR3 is TGCGCCAGCAGCCAAGACAAAGGCGGGGTAAGCACCGGGGAGCTGTTTTTT. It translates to CASSQDKGGVSTGELFF.

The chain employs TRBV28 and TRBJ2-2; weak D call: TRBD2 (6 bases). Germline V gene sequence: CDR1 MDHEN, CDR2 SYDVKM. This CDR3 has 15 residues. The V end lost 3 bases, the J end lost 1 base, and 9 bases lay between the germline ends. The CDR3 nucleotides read TGTGCCAGCAGTTTTCACGGGGGGAACACCGGGGAGCTGTTTTTT. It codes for CASSFHGGNTGELFF.